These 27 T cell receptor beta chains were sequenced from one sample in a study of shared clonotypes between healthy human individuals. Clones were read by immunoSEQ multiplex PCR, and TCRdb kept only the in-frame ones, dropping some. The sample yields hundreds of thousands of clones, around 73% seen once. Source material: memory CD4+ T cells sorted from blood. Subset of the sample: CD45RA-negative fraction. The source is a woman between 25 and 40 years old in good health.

Here the CDR3 reads CASSLGTPNQPQHF. Here the CDR3 DNA reads TGTGCCAGCAGTTTAGGGACCCCCAATCAGCCCCAGCATTTT. The genes are TRBV28 and TRBJ1-5; D possibly corresponds to TRBD1 (5 bases). Germline V gives CDR1 MDHEN, CDR2 SYDVKM. This CDR3 spans 14 amino acids. The germline V and J ends were trimmed by 2 bases and 3 bases, with 8 bases remaining between them.

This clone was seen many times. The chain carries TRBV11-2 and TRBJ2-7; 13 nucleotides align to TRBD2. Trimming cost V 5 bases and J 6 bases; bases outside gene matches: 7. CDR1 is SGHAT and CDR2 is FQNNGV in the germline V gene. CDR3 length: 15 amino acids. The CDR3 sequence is CASSETSGRAGEQYF. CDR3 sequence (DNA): TGTGCCAGCAGCGAAACTAGCGGGAGGGCCGGCGAGCAGTACTTC.

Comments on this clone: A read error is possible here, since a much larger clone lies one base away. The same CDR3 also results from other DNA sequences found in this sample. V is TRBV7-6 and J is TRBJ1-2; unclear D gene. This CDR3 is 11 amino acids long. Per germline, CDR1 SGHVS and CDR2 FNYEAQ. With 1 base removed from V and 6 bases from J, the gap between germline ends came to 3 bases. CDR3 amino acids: CASSLGDGYTF. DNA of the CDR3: TGTGCCAGCAGCTTAGGGGATGGCTACACCTTC.

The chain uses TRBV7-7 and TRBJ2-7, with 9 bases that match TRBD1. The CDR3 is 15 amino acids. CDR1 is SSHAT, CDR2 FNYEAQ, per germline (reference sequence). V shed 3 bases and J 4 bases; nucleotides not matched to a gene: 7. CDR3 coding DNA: TGTGCCAGCAGCTTGGGACCGGGACAGGGATACGAGCAGTACTTC. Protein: CASSLGPGQGYEQYF.

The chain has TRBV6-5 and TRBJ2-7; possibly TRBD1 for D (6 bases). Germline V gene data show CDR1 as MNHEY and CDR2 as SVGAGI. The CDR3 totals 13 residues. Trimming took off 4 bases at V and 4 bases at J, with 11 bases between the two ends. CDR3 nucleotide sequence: TGTGCCAGCAGTTTGGACAGTACGTACGAGCAGTACTTC. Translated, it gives CASSLDSTYEQYF.

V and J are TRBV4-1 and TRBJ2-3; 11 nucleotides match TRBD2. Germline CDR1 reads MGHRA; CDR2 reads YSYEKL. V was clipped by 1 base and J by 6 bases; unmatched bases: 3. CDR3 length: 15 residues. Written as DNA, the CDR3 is TGCGCCAGCAGCCAAGGACTAGCGGGAAGGGATACGCAGTATTTT. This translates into CASSQGLAGRDTQYF.

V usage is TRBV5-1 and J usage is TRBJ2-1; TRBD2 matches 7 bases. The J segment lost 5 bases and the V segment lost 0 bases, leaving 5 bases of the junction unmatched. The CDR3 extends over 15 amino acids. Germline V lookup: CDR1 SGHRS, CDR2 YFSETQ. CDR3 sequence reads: CASSLVFTSDNEQFF. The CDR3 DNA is TGCGCCAGCAGCTTGGTGTTTACTAGCGACAATGAGCAGTTCTTC. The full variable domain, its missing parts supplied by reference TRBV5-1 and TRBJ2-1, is KAGVTQTPRYLIKTRGQQVTLSCSPISGHRSVSWYQQTPGQGLQFLFEYFSETQRNKGNFPGRFSGRQFSNSRSEMNVSTLELGDSALYLCASSLVFTSDNEQFFGPGTRLTVL.

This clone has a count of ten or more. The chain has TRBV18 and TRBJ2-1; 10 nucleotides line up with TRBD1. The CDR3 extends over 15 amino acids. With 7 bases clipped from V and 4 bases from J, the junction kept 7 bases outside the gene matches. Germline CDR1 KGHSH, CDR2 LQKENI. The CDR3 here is CASYTPGQGYNEQFF. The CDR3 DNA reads TGTGCCAGCTACACACCGGGACAGGGGTACAATGAGCAGTTCTTC. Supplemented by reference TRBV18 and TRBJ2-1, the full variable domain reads NAGVMQNPRHLVRRRGQEARLRCSPMKGHSHVYWYRQLPEEGLKFMVYLQKENIIDESGMPKERFSAEFPKEGPSILRIQQVVRGDSAAYFCASYTPGQGYNEQFFGPGTRLTVL.

CDR3 region: CASIGGPPYEQYF. The DNA for the CDR3 is TGTGCCAGCATTGGGGGGCCGCCCTACGAGCAGTACTTC. The rearrangement links TRBV6-1 to TRBJ2-7, with D tentatively TRBD1 or TRBD2 (6 bases each). The CDR3 covers 13 residues. CDR1 is MNHNS, CDR2 SASEGT, per germline. V was clipped by 7 bases and J by 2 bases, with 12 bases between them.

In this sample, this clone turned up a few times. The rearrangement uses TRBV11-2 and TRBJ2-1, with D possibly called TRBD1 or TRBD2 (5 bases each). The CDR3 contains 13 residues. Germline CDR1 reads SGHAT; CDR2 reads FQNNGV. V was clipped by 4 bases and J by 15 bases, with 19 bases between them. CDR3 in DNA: TGTGCCAGCAGCTCTCAGAGGGACCTAATAACGTTCTTC. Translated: CASSSQRDLITFF. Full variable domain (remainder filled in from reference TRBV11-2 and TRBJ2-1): EAGVAQSPRYKIIEKRQSVAFWCNPISGHATLYWYQQILGQGPKLLIQFQNNGVVDDSQLPKDRFSAERLKGVDSTLKIQPAKLEDSAVYLCASSSQRDLITFFGPGTRLTVL.

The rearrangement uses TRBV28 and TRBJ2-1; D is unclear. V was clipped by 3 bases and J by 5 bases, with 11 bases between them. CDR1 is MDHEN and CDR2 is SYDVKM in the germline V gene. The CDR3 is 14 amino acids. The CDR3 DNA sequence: TGTGCCAGCAGTTTTTGGTTACGGGACAATGAGCAGTTCTTC. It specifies CASSFWLRDNEQFF.

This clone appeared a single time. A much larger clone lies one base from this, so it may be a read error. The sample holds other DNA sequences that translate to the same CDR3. The CDR3 DNA follows: TGTGCCAGCAGCCAGGATCGCAGAGCTAGCGGGACGAACACCGGGGAGCTGTTTTTT. Residues: CASSQDRRASGTNTGELFF. This sequence joins TRBV4-2 and TRBJ2-2; 9 bases fit TRBD2. This CDR3 has 19 residues. Germline trimming cut 3 bases from V and 0 bases from J; bases unmatched to any gene: 11. Germline CDR1 LGHNA, CDR2 YNFKEQ.

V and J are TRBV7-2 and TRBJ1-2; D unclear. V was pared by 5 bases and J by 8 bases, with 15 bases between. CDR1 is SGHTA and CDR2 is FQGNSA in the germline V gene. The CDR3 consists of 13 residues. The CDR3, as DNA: TGTGCCAGCAGCCTTAGCCAGTGGGTCGGCTACACCTTC. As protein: CASSLSQWVGYTF.

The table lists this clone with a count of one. The CDR3 is CASSRLGQSNEKLFF. CDR3 DNA sequence: TGTGCCAGCAGCCGTCTCGGGCAGTCTAATGAAAAACTGTTTTTT. This chain links TRBV7-8 with TRBJ1-4; D is undetermined. The CDR3 sequence is 15 residues long. V was shortened by 5 bases and J by 3 bases, with 13 bases between the two germline ends. CDR1 SGHVS and CDR2 FQNEAQ come from the germline V gene. The whole variable domain, remainder taken from reference TRBV7-8 and TRBJ1-4, is GAGVSQSPRYKVAKRGQDVALRCDPISGHVSLFWYQQALGQGPEFLTYFQNEAQLDKSGLPSDRFFAERPEGSVSTLKIQRTQQEDSAVYLCASSRLGQSNEKLFFGSGTQLSVL.

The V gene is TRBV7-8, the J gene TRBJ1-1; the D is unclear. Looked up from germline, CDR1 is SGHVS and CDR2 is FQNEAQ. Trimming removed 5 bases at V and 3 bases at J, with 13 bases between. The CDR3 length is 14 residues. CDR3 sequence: CASSPNFADTEAFF. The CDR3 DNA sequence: TGTGCCAGCAGCCCCAATTTTGCGGACACTGAAGCTTTCTTT.

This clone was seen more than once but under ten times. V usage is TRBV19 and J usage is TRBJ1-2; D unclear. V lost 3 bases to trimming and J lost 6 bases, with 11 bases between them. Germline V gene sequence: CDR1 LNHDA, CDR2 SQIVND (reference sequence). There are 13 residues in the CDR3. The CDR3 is CASSIGRRNGYTF. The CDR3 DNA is TGTGCCAGTAGTATCGGGCGGAGGAATGGCTACACCTTC.

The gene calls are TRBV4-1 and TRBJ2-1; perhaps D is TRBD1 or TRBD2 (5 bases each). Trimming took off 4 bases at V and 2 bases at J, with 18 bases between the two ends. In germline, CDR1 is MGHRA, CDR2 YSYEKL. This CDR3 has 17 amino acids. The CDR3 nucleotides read TGCGCCAGCAGCCCCGGATTCGCGAGAGGGGCCTACAATGAGCAGTTCTTC. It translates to CASSPGFARGAYNEQFF.

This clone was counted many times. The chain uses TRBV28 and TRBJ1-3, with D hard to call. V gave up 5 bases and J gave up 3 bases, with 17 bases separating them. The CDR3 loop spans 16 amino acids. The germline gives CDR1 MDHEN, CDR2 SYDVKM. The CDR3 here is CASSLPPYGSGNTIYF. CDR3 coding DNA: TGTGCCAGCAGTCTGCCCCCCTATGGGAGTGGAAACACCATATATTTT.

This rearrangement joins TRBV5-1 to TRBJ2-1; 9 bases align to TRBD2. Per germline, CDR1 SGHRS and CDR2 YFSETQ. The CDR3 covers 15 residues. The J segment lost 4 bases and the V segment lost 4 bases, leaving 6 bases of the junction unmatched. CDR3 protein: CASSRVGLAYNEQFF. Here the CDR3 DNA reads TGCGCCAGCAGCAGGGTGGGACTAGCTTACAATGAGCAGTTCTTC.

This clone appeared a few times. The CDR3 reads CASSAGQGGIDTQYF. The CDR3 coding sequence is TGTGCCAGCAGCGCAGGGCAGGGTGGGATTGATACGCAGTATTTT. V and J are TRBV7-9 and TRBJ2-3; possible D gene TRBD1, 5 bases. Between the trimmed V and J ends, which lost 5 bases and 6 bases, there was a span of 18 bases. This CDR3 is built from 15 residues. Germline lookup yields CDR1 SEHNR and CDR2 FQNEAQ (reference sequence).

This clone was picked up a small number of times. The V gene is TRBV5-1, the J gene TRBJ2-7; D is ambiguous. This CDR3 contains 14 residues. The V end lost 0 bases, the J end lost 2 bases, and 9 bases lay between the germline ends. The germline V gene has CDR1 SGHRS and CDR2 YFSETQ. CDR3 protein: CASSLDGPPYEQYF. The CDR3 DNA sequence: TGCGCCAGCAGCTTGGACGGGCCCCCCTACGAGCAGTACTTC.

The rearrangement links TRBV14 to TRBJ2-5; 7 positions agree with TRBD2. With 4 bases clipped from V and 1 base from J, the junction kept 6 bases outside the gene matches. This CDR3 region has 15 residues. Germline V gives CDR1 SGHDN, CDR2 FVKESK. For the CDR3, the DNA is TGTGCCAGCAGCCCCACAGCGGGGTCCCAAGAGACCCAGTACTTC. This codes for CASSPTAGSQETQYF. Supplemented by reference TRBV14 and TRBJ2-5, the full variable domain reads EAGVTQFPSHSVIEKGQTVTLRCDPISGHDNLYWYRRVMGKEIKFLLHFVKESKQDESGMPNNRFLAERTGGTYSTLKVQPAELEDSGVYFCASSPTAGSQETQYFGPGTRLLVL.

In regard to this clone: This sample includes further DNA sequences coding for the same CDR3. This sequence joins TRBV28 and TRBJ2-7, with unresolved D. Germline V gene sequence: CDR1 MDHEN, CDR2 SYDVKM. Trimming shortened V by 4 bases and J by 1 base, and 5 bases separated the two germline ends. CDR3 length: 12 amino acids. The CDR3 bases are TGTGCCAGCAGTTCCCCTTCCTACGAGCAGTACTTC. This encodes CASSSPSYEQYF. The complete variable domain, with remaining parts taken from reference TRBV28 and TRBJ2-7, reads DVKVTQSSRYLVKRTGEKVFLECVQDMDHENMFWYRQDPGLGLRLIYFSYDVKMKEKGDIPEGYSVSREKKERFSLILESASTNQTSMYLCASSSPSYEQYFGPGTRLTVT.

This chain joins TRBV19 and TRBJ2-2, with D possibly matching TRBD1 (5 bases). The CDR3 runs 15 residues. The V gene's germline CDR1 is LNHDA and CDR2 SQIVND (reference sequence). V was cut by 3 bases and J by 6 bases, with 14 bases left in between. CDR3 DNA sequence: TGTGCCAGTAGTATCCTAGGGGTCGAGTCCGGGGAGCTGTTTTTT. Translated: CASSILGVESGELFF.

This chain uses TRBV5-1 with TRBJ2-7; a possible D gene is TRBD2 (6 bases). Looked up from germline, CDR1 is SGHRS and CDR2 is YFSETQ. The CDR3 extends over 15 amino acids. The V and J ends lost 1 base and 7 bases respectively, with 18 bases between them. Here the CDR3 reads CASSLNPARGVEQYF. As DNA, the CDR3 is TGCGCCAGCAGCTTGAACCCTGCCCGCGGGGTTGAGCAGTACTTC.

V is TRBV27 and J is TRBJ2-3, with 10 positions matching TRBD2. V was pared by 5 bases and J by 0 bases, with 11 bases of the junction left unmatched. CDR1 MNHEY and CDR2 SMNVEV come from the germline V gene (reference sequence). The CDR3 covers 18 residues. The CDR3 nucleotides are TGTGCCAGCAGTCAACCCAAAAGACTAGCGGGTAGCACAGATACGCAGTATTTT. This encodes CASSQPKRLAGSTDTQYF.

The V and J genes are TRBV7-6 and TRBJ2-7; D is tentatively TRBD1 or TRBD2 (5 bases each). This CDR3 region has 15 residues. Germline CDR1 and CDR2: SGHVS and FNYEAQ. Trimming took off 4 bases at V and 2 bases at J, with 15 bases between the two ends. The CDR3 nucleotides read TGTGCCAGCAGCTACCGGGACGGCAGTACCTACGAGCAGTACTTC. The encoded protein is CASSYRDGSTYEQYF.